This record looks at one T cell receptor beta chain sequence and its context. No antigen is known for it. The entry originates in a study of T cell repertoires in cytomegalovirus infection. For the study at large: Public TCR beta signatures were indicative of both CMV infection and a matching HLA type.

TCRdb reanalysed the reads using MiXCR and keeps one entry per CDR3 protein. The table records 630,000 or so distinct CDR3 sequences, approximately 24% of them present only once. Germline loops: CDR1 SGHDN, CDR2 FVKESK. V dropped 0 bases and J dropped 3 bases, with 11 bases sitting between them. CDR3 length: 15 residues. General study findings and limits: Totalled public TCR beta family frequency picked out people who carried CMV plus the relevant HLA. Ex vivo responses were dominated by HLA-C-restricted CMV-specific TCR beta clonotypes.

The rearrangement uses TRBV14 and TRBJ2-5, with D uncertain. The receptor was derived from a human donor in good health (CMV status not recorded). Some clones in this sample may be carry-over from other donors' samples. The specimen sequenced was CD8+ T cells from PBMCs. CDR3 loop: CASSQEAGTEETQYF. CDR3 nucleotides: TGTGCCAGCAGCCAAGAGGCTGGCACCGAAGAGACCCAGTACTTC.